The T cell receptor (beta chain) under discussion was sequenced for a study of T-cell memory formation after mild COVID-19. The study's findings and limits: CD4/CD8 balance held among clones contracting day 15 to 85, and later expanders leaned CD4+.

TCRdb used MiXCR to reprocess the 5' RACE reads, holding one entry per CDR3 protein. The profile shows fewer than 50,000 distinct CDR3 sequences, roughly 7% of them singletons. Germline lookup yields CDR1 SQVTM and CDR2 ANQGSEA. Trimming shortened V by 4 bases and J by 0 bases, and 13 bases separated the two germline ends. This CDR3 spans 14 amino acids. This clonotype was detected ten times or more. Its antigen is not identified. The sequenced sample was PBMCs or a T cell subset sorted from them (not recorded which). The chain carries TRBV29-1 and TRBJ2-7; D perhaps matches TRBD1 (6 bases). The TCR originated in an adult who had mild COVID-19 (a few samples of this study predate the infection). Cell type and time point are not known. The DNA for the CDR3 is TGCAGCGTTGGACCAACAGGGAGCTCCTACGAGCAGTACTTC. The encoded protein is CSVGPTGSSYEQYF.